The clone carrying this TCR beta chain was seen only once. What it binds is not known. With a much larger clone just one base away, this may be a read error. The CDR3 consists of 16 residues. TCRdb analysed the 5' RACE reads with MiXCR anew, one entry per CDR3 protein. The sample lists tens of thousands of distinct CDR3 sequences; approximately 20% were seen once. Naive CD4+ T cells were purified with Tregs depleted by CD25. Broader study findings: The larger cohort examined one V-J beta rearrangement, not whole repertoires. Tumor memory CD4+ T cell TCR gene usage was found to cluster with blood and lymph node memory CD4+ cells and with lymph node naive CD4+ cells.

Specimen: naive CD4+ T cells sorted from a lymph node. Indicated subset: naive CD4+ T cells, CD4+CD45RA+CD25-. The genes are TRBV12-3 or TRBV12-4 and TRBJ2-2; 8 bases fit TRBD2. The receptor comes from a female donor with breast cancer. The CDR3 protein is CASSYIAGPGSGELLF. In nucleotides, the CDR3 is TGTGCCAGCAGTTATATAGCGGGGCCTGGCTCCGGGGAGCTGCTTTTT.